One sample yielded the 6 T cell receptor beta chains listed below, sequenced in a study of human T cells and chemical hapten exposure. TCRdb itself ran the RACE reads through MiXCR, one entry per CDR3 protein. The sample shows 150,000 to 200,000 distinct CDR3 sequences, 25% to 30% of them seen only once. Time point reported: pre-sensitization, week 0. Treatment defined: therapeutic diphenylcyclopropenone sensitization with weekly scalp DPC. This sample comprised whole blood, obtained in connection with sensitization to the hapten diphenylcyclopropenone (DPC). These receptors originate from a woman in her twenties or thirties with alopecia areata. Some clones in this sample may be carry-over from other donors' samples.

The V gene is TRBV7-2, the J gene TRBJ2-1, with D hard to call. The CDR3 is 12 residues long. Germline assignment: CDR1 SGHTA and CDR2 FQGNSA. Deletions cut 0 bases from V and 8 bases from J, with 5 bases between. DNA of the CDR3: TGTGCCAGCAGCTTAGCCCAGTATGAGCAGTTCTTC. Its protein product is CASSLAQYEQFF.

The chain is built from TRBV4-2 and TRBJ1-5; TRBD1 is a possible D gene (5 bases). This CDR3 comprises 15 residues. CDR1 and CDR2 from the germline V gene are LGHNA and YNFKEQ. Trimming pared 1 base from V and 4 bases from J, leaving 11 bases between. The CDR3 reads CASSQVSQGNQPQHF. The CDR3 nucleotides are TGTGCCAGCAGCCAAGTAAGTCAGGGTAATCAGCCCCAGCATTTT.

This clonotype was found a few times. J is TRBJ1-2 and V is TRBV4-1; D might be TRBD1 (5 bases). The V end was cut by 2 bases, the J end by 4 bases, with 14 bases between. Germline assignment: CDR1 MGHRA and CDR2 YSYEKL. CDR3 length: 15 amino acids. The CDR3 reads CASSQIEGAGYGYTF. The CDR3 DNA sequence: TGCGCCAGCAGCCAAATAGAAGGGGCGGGCTATGGCTACACCTTC.

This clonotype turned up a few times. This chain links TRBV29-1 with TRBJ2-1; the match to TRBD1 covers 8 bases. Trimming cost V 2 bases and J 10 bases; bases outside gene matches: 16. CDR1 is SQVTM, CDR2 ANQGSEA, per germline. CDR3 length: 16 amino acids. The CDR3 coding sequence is TGCAGCGTTGAACTCCGCCGGGACAGGCTTTTCAAGGAGCAGTTCTTC. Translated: CSVELRRDRLFKEQFF.

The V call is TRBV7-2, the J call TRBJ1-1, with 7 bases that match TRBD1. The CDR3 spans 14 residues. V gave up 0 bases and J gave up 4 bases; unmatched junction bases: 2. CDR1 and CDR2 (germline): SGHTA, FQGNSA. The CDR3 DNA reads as TGTGCCAGCAGCTTAGCGACAGGGCGCACTGAAGCTTTCTTT. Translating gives CASSLATGRTEAFF. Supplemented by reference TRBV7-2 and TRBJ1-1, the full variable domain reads GAGVSQSPSNKVTEKGKDVELRCDPISGHTALYWYRQSLGQGLEFLIYFQGNSAPDKSGLPSDRFSAERTGGSVSTLTIQRTQQEDSAVYLCASSLATGRTEAFFGQGTRLTVV.

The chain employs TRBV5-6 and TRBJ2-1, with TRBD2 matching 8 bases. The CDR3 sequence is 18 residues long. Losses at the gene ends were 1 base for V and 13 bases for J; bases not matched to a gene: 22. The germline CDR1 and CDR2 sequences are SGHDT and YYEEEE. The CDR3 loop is CASSLLPRVAGNHGGQFF. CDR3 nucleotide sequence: TGTGCCAGCAGCTTGTTGCCAAGGGTAGCGGGGAATCATGGAGGTCAGTTCTTC.